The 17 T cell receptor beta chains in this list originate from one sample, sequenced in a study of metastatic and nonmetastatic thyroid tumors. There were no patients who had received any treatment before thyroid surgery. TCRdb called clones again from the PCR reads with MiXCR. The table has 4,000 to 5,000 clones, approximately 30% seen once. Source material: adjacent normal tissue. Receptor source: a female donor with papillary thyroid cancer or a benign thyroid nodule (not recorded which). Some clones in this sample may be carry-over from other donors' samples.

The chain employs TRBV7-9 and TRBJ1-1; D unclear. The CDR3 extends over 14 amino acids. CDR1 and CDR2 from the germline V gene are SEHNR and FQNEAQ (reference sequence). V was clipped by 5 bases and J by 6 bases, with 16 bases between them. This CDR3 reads CASSEVGTMAEAFF. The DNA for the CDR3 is TGTGCCAGCAGCGAAGTTGGAACGATGGCTGAAGCTTTCTTT.

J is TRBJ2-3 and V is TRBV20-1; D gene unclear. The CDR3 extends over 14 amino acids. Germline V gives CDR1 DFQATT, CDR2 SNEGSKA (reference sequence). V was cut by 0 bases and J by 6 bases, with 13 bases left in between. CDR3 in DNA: TGCAGTGCTAGAGATGTCTTACGTGGGGATACGCAGTATTTT. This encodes CSARDVLRGDTQYF.

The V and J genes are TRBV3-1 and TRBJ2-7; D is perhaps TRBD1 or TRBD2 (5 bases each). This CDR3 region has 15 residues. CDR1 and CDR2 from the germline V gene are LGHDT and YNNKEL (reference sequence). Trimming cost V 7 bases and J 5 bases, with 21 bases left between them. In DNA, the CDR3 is TGTGCCAGCACCCCCCAGGGACGGCAGGCTGACGAGCAGTACTTC. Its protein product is CASTPQGRQADEQYF.

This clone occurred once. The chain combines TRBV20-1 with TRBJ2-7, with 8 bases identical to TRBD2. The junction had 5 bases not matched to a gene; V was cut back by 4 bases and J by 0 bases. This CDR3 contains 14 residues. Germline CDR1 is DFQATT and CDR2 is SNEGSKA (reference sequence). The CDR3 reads CSATTSAVSYEQYF. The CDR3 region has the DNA TGCAGTGCTACGACTAGCGCGGTCTCCTACGAGCAGTACTTC.

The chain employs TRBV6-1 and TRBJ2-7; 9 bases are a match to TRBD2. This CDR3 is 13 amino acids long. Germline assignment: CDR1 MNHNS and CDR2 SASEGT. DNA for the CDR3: TGTCCCACCCGGAATAGCGGGAGCAAAGAGCAGTACTTC. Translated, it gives CPTRNSGSKEQYF.

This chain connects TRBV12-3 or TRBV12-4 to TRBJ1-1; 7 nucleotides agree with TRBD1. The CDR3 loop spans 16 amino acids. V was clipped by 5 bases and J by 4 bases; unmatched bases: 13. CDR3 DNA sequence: TGTGCCAGCAGTAACAAGGGGGCCCCCGGCGGCACTGAAGCTTTCTTT. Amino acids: CASSNKGAPGGTEAFF.

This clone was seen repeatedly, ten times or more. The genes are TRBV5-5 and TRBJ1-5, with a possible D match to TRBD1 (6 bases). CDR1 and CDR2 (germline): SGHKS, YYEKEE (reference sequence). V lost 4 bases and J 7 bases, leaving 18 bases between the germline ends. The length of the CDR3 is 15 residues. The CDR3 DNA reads TGTGCCAGCAGCAGGGGGGACCGACGGGACCAGCCCCAGCATTTT. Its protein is CASSRGDRRDQPQHF. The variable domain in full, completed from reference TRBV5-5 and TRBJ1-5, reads DAGVTQSPTHLIKTRGQQVTLRCSPISGHKSVSWYQQVLGQGPQFIFQYYEKEERGRGNFPDRFSARQFPNYSSELNVNALLLGDSALYLCASSRGDRRDQPQHFGDGTRLSIL.

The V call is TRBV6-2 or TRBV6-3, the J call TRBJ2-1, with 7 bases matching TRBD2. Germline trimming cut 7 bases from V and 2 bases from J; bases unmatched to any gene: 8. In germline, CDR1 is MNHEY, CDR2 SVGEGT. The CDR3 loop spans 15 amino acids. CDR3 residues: CASMSLAWTYNEQFF. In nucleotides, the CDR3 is TGTGCCAGCATGTCACTAGCGTGGACCTACAATGAGCAGTTCTTC.

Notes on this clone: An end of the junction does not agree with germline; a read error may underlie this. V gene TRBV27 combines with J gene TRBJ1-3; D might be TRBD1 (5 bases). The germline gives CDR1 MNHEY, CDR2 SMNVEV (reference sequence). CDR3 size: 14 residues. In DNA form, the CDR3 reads TGCGCCAGCAGTTTAAGTGGGGCTTCAAACACCATATATTTT. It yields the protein CASSLSGASNTIYF.

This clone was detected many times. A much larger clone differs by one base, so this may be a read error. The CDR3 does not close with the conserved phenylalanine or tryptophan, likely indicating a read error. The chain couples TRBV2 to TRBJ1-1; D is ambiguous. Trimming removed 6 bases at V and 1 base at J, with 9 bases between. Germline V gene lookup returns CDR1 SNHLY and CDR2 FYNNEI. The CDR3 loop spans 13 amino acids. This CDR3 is CASRAGGNTEAFL. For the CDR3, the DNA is TGTGCCAGCAGAGCAGGTGGGAACACTGAAGCTTTCCTT.

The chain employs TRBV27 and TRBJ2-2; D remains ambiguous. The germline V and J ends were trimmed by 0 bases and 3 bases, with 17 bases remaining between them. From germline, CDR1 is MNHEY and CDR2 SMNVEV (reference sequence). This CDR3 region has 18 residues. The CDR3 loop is CASSLSVNWVSDTGELFF. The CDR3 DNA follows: TGTGCCAGCAGTTTATCGGTAAACTGGGTATCCGACACCGGGGAGCTGTTTTTT.

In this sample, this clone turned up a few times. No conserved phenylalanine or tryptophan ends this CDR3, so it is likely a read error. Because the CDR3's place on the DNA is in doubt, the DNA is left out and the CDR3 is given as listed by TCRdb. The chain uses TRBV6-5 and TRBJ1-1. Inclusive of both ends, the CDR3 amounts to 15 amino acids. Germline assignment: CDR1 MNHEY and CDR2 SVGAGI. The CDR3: CASSFMRGMNTEDFV.

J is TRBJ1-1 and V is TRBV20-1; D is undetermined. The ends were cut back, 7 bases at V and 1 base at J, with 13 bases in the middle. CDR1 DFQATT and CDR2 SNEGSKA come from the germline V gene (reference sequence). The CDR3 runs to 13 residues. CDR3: CSVYGTSNTEAFF. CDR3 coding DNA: TGCAGTGTATATGGAACCTCGAACACTGAAGCTTTCTTT.

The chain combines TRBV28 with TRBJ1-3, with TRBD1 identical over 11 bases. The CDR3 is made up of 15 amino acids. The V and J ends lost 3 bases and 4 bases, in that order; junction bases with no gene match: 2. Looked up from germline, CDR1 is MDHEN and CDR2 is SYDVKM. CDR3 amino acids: CASSLDRGRGNTIYF. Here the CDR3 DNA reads TGTGCCAGCAGTTTGGACAGGGGGCGAGGAAACACCATATATTTT.

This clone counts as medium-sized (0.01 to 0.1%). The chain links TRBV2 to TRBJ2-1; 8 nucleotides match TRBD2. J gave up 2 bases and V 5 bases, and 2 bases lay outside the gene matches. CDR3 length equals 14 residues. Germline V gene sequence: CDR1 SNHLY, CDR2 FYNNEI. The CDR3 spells CASSLLAAYNEQFF. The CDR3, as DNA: TGTGCCAGCAGTCTACTAGCGGCCTACAATGAGCAGTTCTTC.

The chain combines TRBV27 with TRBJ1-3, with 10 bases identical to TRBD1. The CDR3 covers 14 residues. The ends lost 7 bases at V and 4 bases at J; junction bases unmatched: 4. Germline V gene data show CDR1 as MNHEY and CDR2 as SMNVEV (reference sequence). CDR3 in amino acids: CASKGQGSGNTIYF. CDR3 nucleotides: TGTGCCAGCAAGGGACAGGGGTCAGGAAACACCATATATTTT.

The CDR3 sequence is CASSTGLAGGGNEQFF. In DNA form, the CDR3 reads TGTGCCAGTAGTACTGGCCTAGCGGGAGGGGGGAATGAGCAGTTCTTC. The V gene is TRBV19, the J gene TRBJ2-1; 12 positions agree with TRBD2. The CDR3 is made up of 16 amino acids. J gave up 7 bases and V 4 bases, and 8 bases lay outside the gene matches. CDR1 and CDR2 from the germline V gene are LNHDA and SQIVND (reference sequence).